This entry concerns a single T cell receptor (beta chain). The antigen remains undetermined. This CDR3 region has 15 residues. The V gene lost 4 bases and the J gene lost 0 bases, with 12 bases spanning the gap. Looked up from germline, CDR1 is MGHRA and CDR2 is YSYEKL. This sample is drawn from a study of cytomegalovirus exposure and HLA in healthy donors. Across the whole study: It was reported in a later analysis that the same platform had been used for the 120 or so validation repertoires as for the approximately 670 first-cohort repertoires. General study findings and limits: Many donors carried some public TCRs, although rarity characterized most TCR sequences. A later analysis found first-cohort TCR clusters tended to co-occur in the 120 validation repertoires.

Sequencing was performed with immunoSEQ multiplex PCR; in TCRdb, only in-frame clones are kept and a portion is missing. The sample includes around 52,000 clones, just over 90% seen only once; the top ten take approximately 6.3%. The sequencing sample was made of PBMCs. This receptor was identified in a woman aged 18-29 years in good health and CMV-seronegative. The chain combines TRBV4-1 with TRBJ1-2; D perhaps matches TRBD1 (5 bases). For the CDR3, the DNA is TGCGCCAGCAGCCCGATGGGGGGGTCTAACTATGGCTACACCTTC. Translation: CASSPMGGSNYGYTF.